This TCR beta chain was sequenced during a study of T cells in localized non-small cell lung cancer. To note about this clone: Its cognate antigen is unknown.

Study-level points and caveats: Multi-region tumor sequencing was not done, so intratumor heterogeneity could not be excluded. Patients showing higher blood T cell density tended to see longer overall survival. Across samples, adjacent lung featured a median 57 of the top 100 tumor clones.

Germline V gene data show CDR1 as SGDLS and CDR2 as YYNGEE. This CDR3 has 16 amino acids. Trimming removed 0 bases from V and 0 bases from J, with 11 bases in between. Generated by immunoSEQ multiplex PCR, the TCRdb table keeps only in-frame clones and is missing some. The sample carries over 70,000 clones, roughly nine tenths recorded once. Source: peripheral blood, taken before any cancer treatment. The V call is TRBV9, the J call TRBJ2-3, with D possibly being TRBD2 (5 bases). The sequence was obtained from a male donor older than 55 with stage III squamous cell lung carcinoma. CDR3 in DNA: TGTGCCAGCAGCGTAGATCCCGGGGATAGCACAGATACGCAGTATTTT. Amino acids: CASSVDPGDSTDTQYF.